The TCR beta chain described here comes from a study of blood T cell repertoires in COVID-19. About the research overall: Sites across the United States, Italy and Spain contributed samples from acute and convalescent COVID-19. Sources were T cells, B-cell-depleted T cells, or PBMCs; the material itself was cDNA or gDNA.

Ages ranged from about 18 to 100 years, with residence in about 24 US areas. Germline assignment: CDR1 SEHNR and CDR2 FQNEAQ (reference sequence). The CDR3 is 14 amino acids. Trimming left V 6 bases short and J 9 bases short, with 20 bases between. In the study's own analysis: Using reference gene primer amplification, nucleated cell counts were estimated. Profiled with immunoSEQ multiplex PCR; TCRdb holds only in-frame clones, not every one. From that table come the V and J calls and clone size; the DNA was used to work out D and trimming. Counted here are some 240,000 clones, 86% occurring once; the ten biggest clones make up 3% to 4%.

V gene TRBV7-9 combines with J gene TRBJ1-2, with D maybe TRBD1 (5 bases). This clonotype was sampled from a woman aged 40-49 years with acute COVID-19. The sequenced sample was PBMCs or T cells enriched from blood (not recorded which). CDR3 sequence: CASRDDRDGSRYTF. CDR3 DNA sequence: TGTGCCAGCAGGGACGACCGGGACGGGAGTCGCTACACCTTC.